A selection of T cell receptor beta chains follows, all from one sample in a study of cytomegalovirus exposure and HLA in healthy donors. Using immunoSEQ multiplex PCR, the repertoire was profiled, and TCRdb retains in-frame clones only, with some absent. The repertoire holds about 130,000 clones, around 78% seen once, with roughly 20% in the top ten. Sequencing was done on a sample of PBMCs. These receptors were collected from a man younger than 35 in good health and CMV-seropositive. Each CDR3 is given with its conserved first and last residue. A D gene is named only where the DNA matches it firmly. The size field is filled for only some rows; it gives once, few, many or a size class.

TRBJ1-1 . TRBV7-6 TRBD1 TGTGCCAGCAGCTTAGAACAGGGGTTTGGAATACGAGCTTTCTTT CASSLEQGFGIRAFF
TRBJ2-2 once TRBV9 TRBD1 TGTGCCAGCAGCGTAACGAGACAGGGGAACACCGGGGAGCTGTTTTTT CASSVTRQGNTGELFF
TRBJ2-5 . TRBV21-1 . TGTGCCAGCAGCAAAGAACAGGGGGGAGAGACCCAGTACTTC CASSKEQGGETQYF
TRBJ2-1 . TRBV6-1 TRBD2 TGTGCCAGCAGTCTGTCACTAGCGGGGGGGAATGAGCAGTTCTTC CASSLSLAGGNEQFF
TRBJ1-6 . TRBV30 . TGTGCCTGGAGATTGGGCATGAATTCACCCCTCCACTTT CAWRLGMNSPLHF
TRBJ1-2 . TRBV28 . TGTGCCAGCAGTTTCGGCGAGGCAGGCTACACCTTC CASSFGEAGYTF
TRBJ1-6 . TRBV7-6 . TGTGCCAGCAGTCCCTTTAGTGAAAGCTCCTATAATTCACCCCTCCACTTT CASSPFSESSYNSPLHF
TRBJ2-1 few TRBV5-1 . TGCGCCAGCAGCTTGGGGTTGGGGAGCTCCTACAATGAGCAGTTCTTC CASSLGLGSSYNEQFF
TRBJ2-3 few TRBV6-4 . TGTGCCAGCAGTGAATCACAGGGTAGCACAGATACGCAGTATTTT CASSESQGSTDTQYF
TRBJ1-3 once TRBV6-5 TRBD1 TGTGCCAGCAGGGAGGCTGGGACAGGGGAAAACACCATATATTTT CASREAGTGENTIYF
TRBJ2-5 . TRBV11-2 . TGTGCCAGCAGCTTAGGTGCGGGGACCCAGTACTTC CASSLGAGTQYF
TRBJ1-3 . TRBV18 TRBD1 TGTGCCAGCTCATCCGACAGGGGGCTTGGAAACACCATATATTTT CASSSDRGLGNTIYF
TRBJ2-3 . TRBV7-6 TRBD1 TGTGCCAGCAGCTCCGGGACAGGGAAATACACAGATACGCAGTATTTT CASSSGTGKYTDTQYF
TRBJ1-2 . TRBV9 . TGTGCCAGCAGCTTAGGGCGCGGCTATGGCTACACCTTC CASSLGRGYGYTF
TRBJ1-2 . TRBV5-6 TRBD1 TGTGCCAGCAGCCCGGGACAGGGCTACACCTTC CASSPGQGYTF
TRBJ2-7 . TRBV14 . TGTGCCAGCAGAGATGATAGGACAGAGCAGTACTTC CASRDDRTEQYF
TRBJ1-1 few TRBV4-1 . TGCGCCAGCAGCCAAGATCCGGGGGAGGGAGCTTTCTTT CASSQDPGEGAFF
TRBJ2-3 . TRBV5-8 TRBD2 TGTGCCAGCTACCTTAGCGGGGCCCCAGATACGCAGTATTTT CASYLSGAPDTQYF
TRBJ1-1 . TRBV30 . TGTGCCTGGAGTCCAGACAGTACCGGAACCTCAGCTTTCTTT CAWSPDSTGTSAFF
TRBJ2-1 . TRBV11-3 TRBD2 TGTGCCAGCAGCTCAGCGGGGGGCTTGCGGGAGCAGTTCTTC CASSSAGGLREQFF
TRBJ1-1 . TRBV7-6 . TGTGCCAGCAGCTTAGATCGACAGCTGAACACTGAAGCTTTCTTT CASSLDRQLNTEAFF
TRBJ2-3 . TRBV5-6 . TGTGCCAGCAGCCGGGCGGGTCCTCTCGGCACAGATACGCAGTATTTT CASSRAGPLGTDTQYF
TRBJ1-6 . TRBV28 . TGTGCCAGCAGACGGACGGGAAATAATTCACCCCTCCACTTT CASRRTGNNSPLHF
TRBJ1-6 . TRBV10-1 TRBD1 TGCGCCAGCAGTGGACAGGGTTCTGCGGACTCACCCCTCCACTTT CASSGQGSADSPLHF
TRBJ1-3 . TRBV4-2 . TGTGCCAGCAGCCAAGATAATTTCTCTGGAAACACCATATATTTT CASSQDNFSGNTIYF
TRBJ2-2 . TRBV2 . TGTGCCAGCAGTGAAATCCAAGGGGGAAACGGGGAGCTGTTTTTT CASSEIQGGNGELFF
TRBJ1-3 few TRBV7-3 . TGTGCCAGCAGTCGTGATACAGGGACTGGAAACACCATATATTTT CASSRDTGTGNTIYF
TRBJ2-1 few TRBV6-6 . TGTGCCAGCAGTTACGACTTATCCTACAATGAGCAGTTCTTC CASSYDLSYNEQFF
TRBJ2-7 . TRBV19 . TGTGCCAGTAGTGTGGGGCCCTCCTACGAGCAGTACTTC CASSVGPSYEQYF
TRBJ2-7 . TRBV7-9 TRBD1 TGTGCCAGCAGCTCACAGGGGAACGAGCAGTACTTC CASSSQGNEQYF
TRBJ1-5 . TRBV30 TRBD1 TGTGCCTGGAGGGACAGGAGTTCAGCCCAGCATTTT CAWRDRSSAQHF
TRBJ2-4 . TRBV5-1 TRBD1 TGCGCCAGCAGCTTGGCGGGGGACAGGGGAAACATTCAGTACTTC CASSLAGDRGNIQYF
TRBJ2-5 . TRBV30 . TGTGCCTGGCAAGCGGGTACGAAGGGGCAAGAGACCCAGTACTTC CAWQAGTKGQETQYF
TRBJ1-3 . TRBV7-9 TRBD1 TGTGCCAGCAGTAACCCCGGGACAGGGGATAACACCATATATTTT CASSNPGTGDNTIYF
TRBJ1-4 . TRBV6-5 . TGTGCCAGCAGTAAGGCCGCGTCGAGGGAAAAACTGTTTTTT CASSKAASREKLFF
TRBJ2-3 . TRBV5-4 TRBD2 TGTGCCAGCAGCTCCGGACTAGCGGGAACTAGCACAGATACGCAGTATTTT CASSSGLAGTSTDTQYF
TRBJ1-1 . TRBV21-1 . TGTGCCAGCAGTAAAGGGCTGTACACTGAAGCTTTCTTT CASSKGLYTEAFF
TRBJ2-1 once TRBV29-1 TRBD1 TGCAGCTCAGAGAGGGGACAGGTGGGTGAGCAGTTCTTC CSSERGQVGEQFF
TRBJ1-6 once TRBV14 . TGTGCCAGCAGCTTCCATAGGGGCGCAGGGTCACCCCTCCACTTT CASSFHRGAGSPLHF
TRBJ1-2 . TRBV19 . TGTGCCAGTAGTATAGCCCTGGCTTTCACCTTC CASSIALAFTF
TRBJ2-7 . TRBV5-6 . TGTGCCAGCAGCTTGGTACAGAACTACGAGCAGTACTTC CASSLVQNYEQYF
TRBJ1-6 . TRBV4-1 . TGCGCCAGCAGCTCCTCGGAGGGCTCCTATAATTCACCCCTCCACTTT CASSSSEGSYNSPLHF